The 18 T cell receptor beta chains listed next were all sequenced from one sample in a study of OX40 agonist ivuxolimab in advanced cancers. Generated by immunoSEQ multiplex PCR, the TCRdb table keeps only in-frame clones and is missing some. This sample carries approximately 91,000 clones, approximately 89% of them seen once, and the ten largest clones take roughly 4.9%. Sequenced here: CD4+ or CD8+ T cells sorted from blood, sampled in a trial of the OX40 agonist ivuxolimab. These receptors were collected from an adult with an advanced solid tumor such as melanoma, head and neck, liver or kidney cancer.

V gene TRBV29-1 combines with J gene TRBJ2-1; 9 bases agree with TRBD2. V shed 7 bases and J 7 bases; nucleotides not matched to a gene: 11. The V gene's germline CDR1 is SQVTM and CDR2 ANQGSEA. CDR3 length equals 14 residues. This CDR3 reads CSAIGREGRNEQFF. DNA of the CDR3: TGCAGCGCCATCGGGCGGGAGGGCCGAAATGAGCAGTTCTTC.

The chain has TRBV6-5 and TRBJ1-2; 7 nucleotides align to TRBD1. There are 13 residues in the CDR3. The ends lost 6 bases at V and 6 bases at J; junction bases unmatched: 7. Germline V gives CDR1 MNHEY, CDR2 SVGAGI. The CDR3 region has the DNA TGTGCCAGCAGGCGCGGGACAGAGGATGGCTACACCTTC. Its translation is CASRRGTEDGYTF.

CDR3 DNA: TGTGCCAGCAGACGGGACGCGACAGATACGCAGTATTTT. This codes for CASRRDATDTQYF. The V and J genes are TRBV6-5 and TRBJ2-3, with D perhaps TRBD1 or TRBD2 (5 bases each). Germline V gives CDR1 MNHEY, CDR2 SVGAGI. Deletions cut 6 bases from V and 3 bases from J, with 10 bases between. This CDR3 is 13 amino acids long.

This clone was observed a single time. This CDR3 is CAWSVLASNTGELFF. The CDR3 DNA follows: TGTGCCTGGAGTGTATTGGCCAGTAACACCGGGGAGCTGTTTTTT. The chain has TRBV30 and TRBJ2-2, with D hard to call. CDR3 size: 15 residues. Trimming stripped 0 bases from V and 2 bases from J, with 10 bases between. The germline CDR1 and CDR2 sequences are GTSNPN and SVGIG (reference sequence).

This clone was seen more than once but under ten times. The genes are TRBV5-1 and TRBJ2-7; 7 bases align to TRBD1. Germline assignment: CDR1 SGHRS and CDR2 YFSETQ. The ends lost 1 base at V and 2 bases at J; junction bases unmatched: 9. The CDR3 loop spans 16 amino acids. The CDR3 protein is CASSLRQGESTYEQYF. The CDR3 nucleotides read TGCGCCAGCAGCTTGCGACAGGGCGAATCGACCTACGAGCAGTACTTC.

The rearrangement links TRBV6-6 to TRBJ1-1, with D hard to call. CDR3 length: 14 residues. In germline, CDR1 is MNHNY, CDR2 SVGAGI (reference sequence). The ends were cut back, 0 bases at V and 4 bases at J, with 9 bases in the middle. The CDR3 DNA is TGTGCCAGCAGTTACTCGGACGGACGCACTGAAGCTTTCTTT. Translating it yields CASSYSDGRTEAFF.

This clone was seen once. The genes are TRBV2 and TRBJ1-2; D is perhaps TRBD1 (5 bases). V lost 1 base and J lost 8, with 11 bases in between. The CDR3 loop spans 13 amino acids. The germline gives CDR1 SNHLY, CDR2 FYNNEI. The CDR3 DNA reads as TGTGCCAGCAGTGAAGTGCCAGGGAGGGGCTACACCTTC. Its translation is CASSEVPGRGYTF.

CDR3 nucleotide sequence: TGTGCCAGCAGTGAAGCGCCAGTCTATGGCTACACCTTC. It specifies CASSEAPVYGYTF. The rearrangement links TRBV6-5 to TRBJ1-2, with D unclear. V gave up 5 bases and J gave up 4 bases, with 11 bases separating them. Germline V lookup: CDR1 MNHEY, CDR2 SVGAGI. The CDR3 has 13 residues.

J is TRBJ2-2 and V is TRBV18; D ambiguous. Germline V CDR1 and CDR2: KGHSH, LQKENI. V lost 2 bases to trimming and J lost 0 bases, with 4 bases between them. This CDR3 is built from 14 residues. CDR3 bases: TGTGCCAGCTCACCAATCGCGAACACCGGGGAGCTGTTTTTT. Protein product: CASSPIANTGELFF.

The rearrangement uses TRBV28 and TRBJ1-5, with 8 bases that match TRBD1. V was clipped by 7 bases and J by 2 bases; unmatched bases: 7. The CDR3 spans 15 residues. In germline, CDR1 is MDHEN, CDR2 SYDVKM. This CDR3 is CASTQGQVGNQPQHF. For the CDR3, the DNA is TGTGCCAGCACCCAGGGACAGGTTGGCAATCAGCCCCAGCATTTT.

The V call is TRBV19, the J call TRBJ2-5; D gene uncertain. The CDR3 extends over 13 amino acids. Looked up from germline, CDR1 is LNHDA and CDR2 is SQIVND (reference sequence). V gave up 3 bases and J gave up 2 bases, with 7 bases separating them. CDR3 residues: CASSIRLQETQYF. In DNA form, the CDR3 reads TGTGCCAGTAGTATCCGCCTGCAAGAGACCCAGTACTTC.

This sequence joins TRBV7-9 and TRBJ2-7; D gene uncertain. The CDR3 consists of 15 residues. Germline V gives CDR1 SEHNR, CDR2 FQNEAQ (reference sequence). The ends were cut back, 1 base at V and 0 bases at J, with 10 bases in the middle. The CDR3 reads CASSLVLSDSYEQYF. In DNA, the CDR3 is TGTGCCAGCAGCTTAGTGTTATCCGACTCCTACGAGCAGTACTTC.

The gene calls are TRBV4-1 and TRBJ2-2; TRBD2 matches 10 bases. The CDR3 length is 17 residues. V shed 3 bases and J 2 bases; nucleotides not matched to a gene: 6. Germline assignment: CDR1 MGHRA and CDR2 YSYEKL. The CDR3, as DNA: TGCGCCAGCAGCCATCTCCCTAGCGGGGGCAACACCGGGGAGCTGTTTTTT. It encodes CASSHLPSGGNTGELFF.

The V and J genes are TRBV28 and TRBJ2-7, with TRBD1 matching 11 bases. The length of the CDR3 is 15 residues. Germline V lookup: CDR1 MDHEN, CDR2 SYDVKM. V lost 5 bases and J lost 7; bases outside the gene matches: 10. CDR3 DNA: TGTGCCAGCAGTCCGGGGACAGGGGGTCTAAGGGAGCAGTACGTC. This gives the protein CASSPGTGGLREQYV.

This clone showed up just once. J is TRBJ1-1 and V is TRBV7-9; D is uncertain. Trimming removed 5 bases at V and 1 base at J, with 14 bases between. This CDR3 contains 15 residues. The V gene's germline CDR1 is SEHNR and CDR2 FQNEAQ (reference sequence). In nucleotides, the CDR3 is TGTGCCAGCAGCCCCGGTTCTGGAGGGAACACTGAAGCTTTCTTT. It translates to CASSPGSGGNTEAFF.

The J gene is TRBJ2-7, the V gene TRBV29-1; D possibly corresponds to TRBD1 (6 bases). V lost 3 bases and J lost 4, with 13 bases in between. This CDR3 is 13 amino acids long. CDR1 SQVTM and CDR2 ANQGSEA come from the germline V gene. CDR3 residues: CSVEGRQAYEQYF. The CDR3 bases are TGCAGCGTTGAGGGTCGACAGGCTTACGAGCAGTACTTC.

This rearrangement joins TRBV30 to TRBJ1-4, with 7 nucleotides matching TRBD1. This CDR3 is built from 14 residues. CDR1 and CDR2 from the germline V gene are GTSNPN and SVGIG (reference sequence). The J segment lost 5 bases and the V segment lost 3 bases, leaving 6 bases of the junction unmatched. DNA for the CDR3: TGTGCCTGGAGGCAGGGGGGGTTGAATGAAAAACTGTTTTTT. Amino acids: CAWRQGGLNEKLFF.

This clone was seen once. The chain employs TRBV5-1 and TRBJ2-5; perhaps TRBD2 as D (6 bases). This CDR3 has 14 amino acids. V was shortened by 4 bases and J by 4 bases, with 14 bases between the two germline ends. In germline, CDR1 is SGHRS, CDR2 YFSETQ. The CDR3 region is CASSPGGFGETQYF. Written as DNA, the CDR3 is TGCGCCAGCAGCCCTGGGGGGTTCGGAGAGACCCAGTACTTC.